One T cell receptor beta chain is described in this entry. This clone was picked up a small number of times. Its antigen remains undetermined. There are no base qualities to consult, and no much larger clone falls within one base. The record originates from a study of cytomegalovirus exposure and HLA in healthy donors (dated 2017 in TCRdb). Regarding the research as a whole: In an earlier analysis of approximately 500 of the donors, around 290 Gb of sequence data and just under 120 million unique TCR beta sequences from roughly 200 million T cells were reported. To predict cytomegalovirus infection status, the study combined high-throughput TCR immunosequencing, statistical association of individual TCRs with disease status, and machine learning. All discovery cohort repertoires had been generated on a single sequencing platform. Four or five DR-DQ haplotypes were handled as single units for association and clustering, since linkage in the cohort was strong. A later genetic analysis took genome-wide SNP genotypes for about 55% of the 666 donors and used that subset as a discovery cohort. An early release that covered some 640 HLA-typed donors contained around 300 gigabases of sequencing data and 75 million to 100 million unique TCR sequences. Of the roughly 400 genotyped donors, around 81% fell in the genetic ancestry cluster associated with self-reported Caucasian donors. Along with the roughly 700-subject first cohort, a separate validation cohort of more than 90 different subjects was used. Rather than using new phenotypic data, the later analysis identified candidate immune exposures from TCR beta sequences and from how often those sequences occurred across donors. Donor age, sex, ethnicity and CMV serostatus were compiled alongside the repertoire data. Class I and class II HLA loci were covered by the typing at four-digit resolution. The study was designed to test whether signatures of past pathogen exposure could be identified by cataloging public T cell receptors. A later analysis re-examined previously published TCR beta repertoires from hundreds of donors and added high-resolution HLA genotyping to investigate patterns of TCR occurrence. The study profiled the T cell repertoires of hundreds of subjects by immunosequencing and related them to cytomegalovirus serostatus. To decide whether each TCR beta V gene segment behaved as functional or pseudogenic, an earlier analysis of some 600 of the donors relied on high-throughput TCR beta sequencing. On average, 235,054 unique TCR beta nucleotide sequences were sequenced per donor among some 420 genotyped donors of the cohort, with 15% to 20% of those sequences being non-productive. The number of typed donors differed by locus: about 620-630 for A, B, C, DRB1 and DQB1; 500 to 550 for DQA1; some 610 for DPA1; and approximately 450 for DPB1. What the research found in general, with its limitations: Assigning TCR associations to individual alleles was difficult when HLA alleles, especially DR and DQ, strongly co-occurred. In a later analysis, several top co-occurrence clusters were reported to appear linked to parvovirus B19, influenza, CMV and Epstein-Barr virus. Because some donors lacked HLA typing at each locus, the association tests relied only on the typed subset. According to a later genetic analysis, donors in an Asian-associated ancestry cluster had fewer N-insertions in productive TCRs than the approximately 650-donor mean. A later analysis found that TCR association rates varied across HLA loci, with DRB1 alleles showing the most associated TCRs and HLA-C alleles the fewest. Sequencing depth was assumed to be roughly uniform across donors in the presence/absence analyses, though that assumption may not hold. A later analysis found that HLA-associated TCR beta chains were more clonally expanded and had lower generation probabilities than equally common non-associated chains. For the cohort, immune exposure information was limited to CMV serostatus. While some public TCRs were present in many individuals, most TCR sequences turned up only very rarely across donors. A further reported finding was that TCR beta sequences accurately predicted the HLA-A and HLA-B alleles for most subjects in the first cohort. A later genetic analysis associated a missense DCLRE1C variant with V-gene and J-gene trimming of TCR beta chains, and an independent cohort replicated the association. Some 16 rarely observed V segments, including chromosome 9 orphons, were excluded from the earlier analysis of approximately 600 of the donors because counts were too low. It was suggested by the authors that the approach could potentially be generalized to other disease states and immunological phenotypes. The study listed around 160 TCR beta chains as associated with cytomegalovirus. The classifier was reported to diagnose cytomegalovirus status with high specificity and sensitivity in both the original and validation cohorts. A few of the identified cytomegalovirus-associated TCR beta chains were confirmed in vitro to be specific for cytomegalovirus antigens. In a later analysis, some 18,000 TCR beta sequences were associated with specific HLA alleles at a false discovery rate of 0.05. Correlated functional status among segregating V segments might be attributable to linkage disequilibrium, but an unknown experimental factor could not be ruled out. In an earlier analysis of more than 450 of the donors, most TCR beta V segments were observed in productive rearrangements about 87% or about 30% of the time, broadly matching IMGT annotations. In this cohort, only TCR beta chains were sequenced, and detectable features were limited by the absence of alpha or paired-chain data. A cluster of highly shared sequence variants was judged likely to be a technical artifact of the sequencing pipeline. Most CMV-associated TCR beta chains appeared to be HLA-restricted in a later analysis, and the HLA associations seemed to be driven largely by CMV exposure.

Libraries came from the immunoSEQ multiplex PCR assay. The multiplex PCR relied on a mix of 60 forward primers for TCR Vbeta segments and 13 reverse primers for TCR Jbeta segments. A multiplex PCR assay on genomic DNA amplified the CDR3 region of rearranged TCR beta genes. Amplified TCR beta libraries were sequenced as 87-base-pair reads on the Illumina HiSeq System. The paper's data handling went like this. Across the 670 or so repertoires, a later analysis counted tens of millions of unique TCR beta chains, some 11 million of which were shared by at least two donors. A nearest-neighbor algorithm error-corrected the raw reads and collapsed the reads into unique sequences, merging closely related sequences to remove PCR and sequencing errors. V, D and J gene segments were assigned by aligning CDR3 sequences to IMGT reference sequences. For a sequence to be retained, at least a six-nucleotide match to both a V gene segment and a J gene segment was required. A rearrangement was called productive if the CDR3 had no stop codons and remained in frame with V and J, and every other rearrangement was called non-productive. CDR3 was defined according to IMGT convention as the region running from the second conserved V-encoded cysteine to the conserved J-encoded phenylalanine. Sequences without an unambiguous match to a single V gene segment were excluded from the earlier analysis of several hundred of the donors. In an earlier analysis of a few hundred of the donors, a V segment was called functional when productive rearrangements were above 56.7%, and segregating when the standard deviation between donors exceeded 5%. A statistical classification framework was built for diagnosing cytomegalovirus status from the catalog of TCR beta chain sequences. In a later analysis, TCR nucleotide sequences were compared against IMGT/GENE-DB human TR gene sequences so that V and J genes could be assigned. In a later analysis, CDR3 sequences and most-parsimonious VDJ recombination scenarios were assigned using the TCRdist pipeline. In a later analysis, each TCR beta chain was defined by its CDR3 amino acid sequence together with its V-gene family, and reads lacking a unique V-gene family were excluded. As a way to deal with suspected cross-contamination and a sequencing artifact, a later analysis dropped 592 nucleotide sequences that were highly shared and had low generation probability. For each public chain, a later analysis derived a clonal expansion index from normalized ranks of inferred template counts within each repertoire. Generation probabilities in a later analysis came from a VDJ recombination model fitted to out-of-frame rearrangements, and those results were checked against IGoR. Hypergeometric tests were used in a later analysis to score TCR-TCR, TCR-HLA and TCR-CMV co-occurrence, with a repertoire-size bias correction applied to the TCR pairs. A later analysis estimated false discovery rates by permuting HLA or CMV assignments 20 times. In a later analysis, co-occurring TCRs were grouped using DBSCAN, and TCRdist sequence similarity was added for clustering within HLA-allele-positive subsets. For co-occurrence clustering, repertoires with fewer than 30,000 or more than 120,000 public chains were excluded, along with a handful of repertoires with anomalous nucleotide sharing. The table was pulled from immuneACCESS by TCRdb, which kept in-frame rearrangements only. Such tables lose some clones; where checked, under half of the loss comes from unresolved V genes, and the rest has no known cause. The DNA was the basis for D and trimming; V, J and clone size are from that table. For this sample the table gives tens of thousands of clones, of which more than 80% were detected only once. Under 2% of the sample belongs to the ten largest clones.

The cohort consisted of more than 650 healthy bone marrow donors. At the time of sampling, every cohort member was nominally healthy, though immune exposures that went unrecorded were likely present. The donor was CMV seronegative and belonged to the group of roughly 330 seronegative cohort members. Every donor gave a peripheral blood sample, and the peripheral blood mononuclear cells from that sample were used for TCR beta sequencing. The Qiagen DNeasy Blood Extraction Kit was used to extract genomic DNA from the blood cell samples. The sample was PBMCs. The receptor's source is a woman aged 30 to 39 in good health and CMV-seronegative.

The CDR3 protein: CATSRAGDGNQPQHF. The nucleotide sequence is TGTGCCACCAGCAGAGCAGGGGATGGCAATCAGCCCCAGCATTTT. This receptor chain uses TRBV15 and TRBJ1-5; the D region possibly corresponds to TRBD1 (6 bases align). According to the germline V gene (reference sequence), CDR1 reads LNHNV and CDR2 reads YYDKDF. The CDR3, from cysteine to phenylalanine, totals 15 residues. Kept here is only the CDR3 DNA, which spans 45 bases and is read in frame from base 1. V loses 1 base of germline sequence and J loses 2 bases, and the interval between the two ends is 9 bases.